Included here is one TCR beta chain sequence, with context. The data stem from a study of OX40 agonist ivuxolimab in advanced cancers. Looking at the study overall: Patients assigned to dose escalation were diagnosed with hepatocellular carcinoma, melanoma, renal cell or head and neck cancer. Patients were roughly 83% male with ages roughly 20 to 90, mean roughly 64.

Blood was sampled at baseline, cycle 4 day 1, and cycle 7 day 1. Method: immunoSEQ multiplex PCR; TCRdb's copy keeps in-frame clones and lacks some. Of roughly 51,000 clones listed, approximately 91% are singletons. The V gene lost 2 bases and the J gene lost 6 bases, with 13 bases spanning the gap. There are 15 residues in the CDR3. CDR1 is MNHEY and CDR2 is SMNVEV in the germline V gene (reference sequence). This sequence was found in an adult with an advanced solid tumor such as melanoma, head and neck, liver or kidney cancer. The material was CD4+ or CD8+ T cells sorted from blood, obtained in a trial of the OX40 agonist ivuxolimab. The chain combines TRBV27 with TRBJ2-2; D not resolved. This chain's CDR3 is CASSLTTVTAGELFF. DNA of the CDR3: TGTGCCAGCAGTTTAACAACAGTTACGGCCGGGGAGCTGTTTTTT.